The T cell receptor (beta chain) described here comes from a study of cytomegalovirus exposure and HLA in healthy donors. The CDR3 sequence is 15 residues long. V shed 0 bases and J shed 0 bases, with 8 bases lying between them. The V gene's germline CDR1 is MNHEY and CDR2 SVGAGI. Amplification used 60 Vbeta primers and 13 Jbeta primers. Generated by immunoSEQ multiplex PCR, the TCRdb table keeps only in-frame clones and is missing some. The table records more than 140,000 clones, about 79% of them present only once. Findings and limits, study-wide: In a later analysis, more than 15,000 TCR beta sequences were associated with HLA alleles at 0.05 false discovery rate. Excluded: some indistinguishable V segments such as TRBV6-2 and TRBV6-3. According to an earlier analysis, most TCR beta V segments yielded productive rearrangements about 90% or about 30% of the time.

With respect to this clone: The antigen remains unidentified. Other DNA sequences in the same sample also yield this CDR3.

This receptor was identified in a male donor in good health and CMV-seronegative. The sample was PBMCs. V and J are TRBV6-5 and TRBJ1-1; a possible D gene is TRBD1 (6 bases). CDR3 sequence (DNA): TGTGCCAGCAGTTACTCGGGGGGGCTGAACACTGAAGCTTTCTTT. It encodes CASSYSGGLNTEAFF.